A single T cell receptor beta chain is shown here with its context. The antigen is not known. These data originate in a study of CD8+CD57+ T cells in acquired aplastic anemia. Whole-study context: DNA per sorted CD4+ or CD8+ sample ranged roughly 0.17 to 27.4 ug, averaging approximately 3.3 ug.

By flow cytometry, patients selected for sequencing had shown an expansion of CD8+CD57+ cells. Severe acquired aplastic anemia was present in every patient. CDR1 SGHAT and CDR2 FQNNGV come from the germline V gene. The CDR3 is made up of 15 amino acids. The V and J ends lost 5 bases and 7 bases, in that order; junction bases with no gene match: 6. Investigators profiled TCR beta VDJ and CDR3 from genomic DNA template. TCRdb passed the reads through MiXCR, listing each CDR3 protein once. The sample lists some 150,000 distinct CDR3 sequences; about 64% were seen once. Whole-study findings and limits: A significant difference in CD8+ Simpson's diversity between patients and controls was not found. Patients and controls turned out to have around 29 CD8+ CDR3 sequences in common.

The specimen sequenced was sorted CD4+, CD8+, or CD8+CD57+ T cells (not recorded which) from PBMCs. This clonotype originated in a human donor with aplastic anemia. The V gene is TRBV11-2, the J gene TRBJ2-1, with 12 bases fitting TRBD2. The CDR3 coding sequence is TGTGCCAGCAGCCCTGGACTAGCGGGACTAAATGAGCAGTTCTTC. Protein sequence: CASSPGLAGLNEQFF.